This TCR beta chain came from a study of identical twins (dated by TCRdb to 2015 to 2016). About the study as a whole: TCR alpha and beta repertoires from monozygotic twins, unrelated adults of various ages and cord blood were deep-sequenced to test whether fetal clonotypes persist. To rule out contamination, replicate twin experiments were performed at different times with different library preparation protocols. Here is what the overall study found, with its caveats: Excess twin sharing in beta out-of-frame sequences was weaker because fewer shared sequences lowered the signal-to-noise ratio. Because the same donors could not be followed over many years, the conclusions depended on cross-sectional statistical analysis. Invariant T cells such as MAIT and iNKT could partly confound zero-insertion analyses, although diverse VJ usage argued against such confounding for most clonotypes. Abundant cord blood beta clonotypes carried fewer insertions; young adult naive repertoires showed a weaker similar trend, while memory repertoires showed none. Compared with coincidental sharing between unrelated individuals, an excess of low generation-probability sequences was observed among out-of-frame TCR alpha sequences shared between twins. Recombination models systematically underestimated out-of-frame TCR alpha sharing in monozygotic twins but agreed with sharing between unrelated individuals.

Every donor was a healthy Caucasian. The twin cohort comprised three pairs of female monozygotic twins, all aged roughly 18 to 29 years. CD4+ and CD8+ T cell populations were isolated with positive isolation kits from Invitrogen. Library preparation was by 5' RACE. TCRdb records Illumina HiSeq 2000 as the sequencer. Template switching added a universal primer binding site, and the final cDNA carried a unique molecular identifier that allowed TCR cDNA molecules to be counted accurately. Specific primers in the conserved constant-segment region were used to synthesize first-strand cDNA for TCR alpha and beta chains. To control for contamination, every cDNA library carried two barcodes: a SMART-Mk sample barcode plus Illumina barcodes. Two successive PCR steps introduced TruSeq adapter sequences along with Illumina sample barcodes. The TCR alpha and beta cDNA libraries were sequenced on the Illumina HiSeq platform using custom primers. Under the source paper's analysis protocol: MiGEC processed the raw reads to extract unique molecular identifiers, while MiXCR was used to determine the CDR3 positions. For each individual, recombination models were inferred using an EM algorithm with the repgenHMM and IGoR tools. Shared clonotype analysis was performed with the tcR package in R, normalizing sharing by the product of cloneset sizes. Out-of-frame nonproductive sequences were analyzed to study raw recombination free of thymic and clonal selection effects. Using fastp at Q25 and MiXCR, TCRdb reprocessed the public reads and kept productive beta chains. CDR3 protein sequences are deduplicated, and each keeps its most common genes and DNA. TCRdb assigned the V and J calls; the authors' analysis was not used. Present in this sample are approximately 470,000 distinct CDR3 sequences, 14% of which were seen just once. The biggest ten clones account for approximately 0.52% of the sample.

This clonotype was detected only a few times. It has no known antigen specificity. Base qualities were left out, and no much larger clone turns up one base away. The germline V gene (reference sequence) provides CDR1 LGHDT and CDR2 YNNKEL. Compared with germline, V lacks 0 bases and J lacks 5 bases; bases without a gene match: 8. From the cysteine through the phenylalanine, the CDR3 covers 16 amino acids. Just the 48-base CDR3 DNA is kept, in frame starting at base 1. A further study also used this sample, focusing on yellow fever vaccine responses in identical twins. Reported in the second study: According to the authors, the vaccine-induced T cell response in identical twins seemed to be partly convergent and partly specific to each individual. Focusing on identical twins, the study followed the T cell clones that responded to the vaccine, and did so with precision.

The sample was CD4+ T cells sorted from blood. The sequence came from a woman younger than 30 in good health. The chain links TRBV3-1 with TRBJ1-2; TRBD1 fits 8 bases in the junction. The DNA sequence follows: TGTGCCAGCAGCCAAGAAGGCCGGGACAGGAGATATGGCTACACCTTC. This encodes CASSQEGRDRRYGYTF. The CDR3 plus the reference TRBV3-1 and TRBJ1-2 genes for the other parts give the full variable domain: DTAVSQTPKYLVTQMGNDKSIKCEQNLGHDTMYWYKQDSKKFLKIMFSYNNKELIINETVPNRFSPKSPDKAHLNLHINSLELGDSAVYFCASSQEGRDRRYGYTFGSGTRLTVV.